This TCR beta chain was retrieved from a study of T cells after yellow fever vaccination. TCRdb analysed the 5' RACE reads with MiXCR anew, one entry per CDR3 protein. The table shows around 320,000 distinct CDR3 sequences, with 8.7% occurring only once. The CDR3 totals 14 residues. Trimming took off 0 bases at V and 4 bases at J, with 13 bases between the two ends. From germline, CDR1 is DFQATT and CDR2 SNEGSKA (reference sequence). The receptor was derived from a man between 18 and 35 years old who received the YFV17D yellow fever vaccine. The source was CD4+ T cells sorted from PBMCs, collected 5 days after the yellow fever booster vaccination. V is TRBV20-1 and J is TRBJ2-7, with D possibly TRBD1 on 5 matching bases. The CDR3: CSARDDSNTYEQYV. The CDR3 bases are TGCAGTGCTAGAGACGACAGTAACACTTACGAGCAGTACGTC.